This TCR beta chain was recorded in a study of blood T cell repertoires in COVID-19. Looking at the study overall: In each case, the material was cDNA or gDNA derived from T cells, B-cell-depleted T cells, or PBMCs.

Per the authors' pipeline: Using reference gene primer amplification, nucleated cell counts were estimated. Libraries were prepared by immunoSEQ multiplex PCR; TCRdb keeps only in-frame clonotypes and omits some of them. The V and J calls and clone size are taken from that table; D and trimming were inferred from the DNA. The sample has 35,000 or so clones, 85% to 90% seen once. This receptor was obtained from a man aged 65 to 85 with acute or convalescent COVID-19. The specimen sequenced was peripheral blood.

The chain's CDR3 is CASSYGSFTDTQYF. The CDR3 DNA reads as TGTGCCAGCAGTTACGGGAGTTTCACAGATACGCAGTATTTT. The V and J genes are TRBV6-6 and TRBJ2-3, with TRBD2 as a possible D gene (5 bases). CDR3 length: 14 amino acids. With 2 bases removed from V and 2 bases from J, the gap between germline ends came to 8 bases. The V gene's germline CDR1 is MNHNY and CDR2 SVGAGI (reference sequence).